This T cell receptor (beta chain) was recovered during a study of cytomegalovirus exposure and HLA in healthy donors. Whole-study findings and limits: The authors later found HLA-associated TCR beta chains more clonally expanded than equally common others. In a later analysis, about 17,000 TCR beta sequences were associated with HLA alleles at 0.05 false discovery rate. According to an earlier analysis, most TCR beta V segments yielded productive rearrangements about 87% or about 30% of the time. When analyzed later, a missense DCLRE1C variant was found to be linked to TCR beta V- and J-gene trimming.

This clone was picked up a small number of times. What it binds is not known. PCR was performed using 60 Vbeta and 13 Jbeta primers. The repertoire was sequenced with immunoSEQ multiplex PCR; TCRdb's copy has only in-frame clones and lacks some. The sample contains about 140,000 clones, roughly four fifths of which appear only once. The CDR3 has 15 residues. V dropped 0 bases and J dropped 3 bases, with 12 bases sitting between them. Germline CDR1 reads SGDLS; CDR2 reads YYNGEE. The chain carries TRBV9 and TRBJ1-1; D is possibly TRBD1 (5 bases). The receptor was derived from a male donor in good health and CMV-seronegative. Sequenced: PBMCs. The CDR3 DNA reads as TGTGCCAGCAGCGTAGCCCAGGGTTGGGACACTGAAGCTTTCTTT. Amino acid sequence: CASSVAQGWDTEAFF.